The entry below gives a single TCR beta chain sequence along with its context. The data stem from a study of shared clonotypes between healthy human individuals. Authors' methods: Filtering was not the same, since immunoSEQ gave junction-only sequences without quality scores. The method was immunoSEQ multiplex PCR; TCRdb's version includes in-frame clones alone and lacks a portion of them. V and J calls and clone size are copied from that table; D and trimming were computed from the DNA. The sample lists more than 2,000,000 clones; approximately 93% were seen once. The receptor was derived from a man between 18 and 29 years old in good health. Some clones in this sample may be carry-over from other donors' samples. The sample consisted of naive CD4+ T cells from PBMCs. Regarding subset: CD45RA+ positively selected.

CDR3 sequence: CASSANRDLGFSNQPQHF. The CDR3 bases are TGTGCCAGCAGCGCAAACAGGGATTTAGGGTTTAGCAATCAGCCCCAGCATTTT. This rearrangement joins TRBV27 to TRBJ1-5; possibly TRBD1 for D (6 bases). CDR1 MNHEY and CDR2 SMNVEV come from the germline V gene (reference sequence). V lost 6 bases and J lost 0, with 21 bases in between. The CDR3 has 18 amino acids.